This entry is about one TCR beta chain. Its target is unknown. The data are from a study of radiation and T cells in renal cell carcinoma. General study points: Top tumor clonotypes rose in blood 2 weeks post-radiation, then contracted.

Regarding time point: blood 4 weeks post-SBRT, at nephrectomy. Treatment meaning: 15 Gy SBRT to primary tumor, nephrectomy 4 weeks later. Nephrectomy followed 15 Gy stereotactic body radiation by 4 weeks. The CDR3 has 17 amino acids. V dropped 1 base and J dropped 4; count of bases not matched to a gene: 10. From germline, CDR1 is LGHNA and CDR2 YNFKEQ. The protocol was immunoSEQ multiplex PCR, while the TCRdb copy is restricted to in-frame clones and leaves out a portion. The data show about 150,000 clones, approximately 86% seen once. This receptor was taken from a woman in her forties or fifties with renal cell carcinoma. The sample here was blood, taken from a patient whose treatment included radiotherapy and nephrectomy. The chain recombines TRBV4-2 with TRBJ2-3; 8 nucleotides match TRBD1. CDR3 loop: CASSQVPGQGGADTQYF. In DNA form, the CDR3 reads TGTGCCAGCAGCCAAGTTCCCGGACAGGGAGGAGCAGATACGCAGTATTTT.